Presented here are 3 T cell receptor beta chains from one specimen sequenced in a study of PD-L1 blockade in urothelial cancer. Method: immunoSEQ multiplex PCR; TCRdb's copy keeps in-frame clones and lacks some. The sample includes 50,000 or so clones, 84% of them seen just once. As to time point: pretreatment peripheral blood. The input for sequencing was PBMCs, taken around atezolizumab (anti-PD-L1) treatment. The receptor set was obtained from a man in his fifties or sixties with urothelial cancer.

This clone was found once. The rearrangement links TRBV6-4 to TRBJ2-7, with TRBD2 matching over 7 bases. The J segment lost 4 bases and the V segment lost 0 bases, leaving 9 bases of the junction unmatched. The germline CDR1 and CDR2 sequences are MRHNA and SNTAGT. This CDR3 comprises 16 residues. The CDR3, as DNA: TGTGCCAGCAGTGACTCGGATGGGAGGGGTCGTTACGAGCAGTACTTC. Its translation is CASSDSDGRGRYEQYF.

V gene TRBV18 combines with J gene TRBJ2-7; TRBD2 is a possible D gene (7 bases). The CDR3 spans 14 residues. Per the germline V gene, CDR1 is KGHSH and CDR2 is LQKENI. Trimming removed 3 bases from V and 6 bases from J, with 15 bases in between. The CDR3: CASSPLGGPREQYF. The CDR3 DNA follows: TGTGCCAGCTCACCCTTGGGGGGGCCTCGCGAGCAGTACTTC.

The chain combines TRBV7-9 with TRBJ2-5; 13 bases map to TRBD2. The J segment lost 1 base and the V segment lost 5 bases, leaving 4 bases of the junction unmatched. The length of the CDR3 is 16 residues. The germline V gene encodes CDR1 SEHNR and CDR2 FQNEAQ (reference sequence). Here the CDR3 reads CASSRGTSGVQETQYF. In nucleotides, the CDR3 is TGTGCCAGCAGCCGTGGGACTAGCGGGGTCCAAGAGACCCAGTACTTC.